A single sample is the source of the 32 T cell receptor beta chains below, sequenced in a study of T cell repertoires in cytomegalovirus infection. TCRdb used MiXCR to reprocess the reads, holding one entry per CDR3 protein. The repertoire holds 500,000 to 600,000 distinct CDR3 sequences, with 16% as singletons. Sequenced: CD8+ T cells from PBMCs. Every receptor here comes from a human donor in good health (CMV status not recorded). Some clones in this sample may be carry-over from other donors' samples.

In the case of this clonotype: A junction boundary mismatches the germline segment, possibly from a read error. This chain links TRBV7-7 with TRBJ2-2; D unclear. Looked up from germline, CDR1 is SSHAT and CDR2 is FNYEAQ (reference sequence). The CDR3 length is 14 residues. In nucleotides, the CDR3 is TGTGCTAGCAGCTTTACCCAGAACACCGGGGAGCTGTTTTTT. It is translated as CASSFTQNTGELFF.

V is TRBV9 and J is TRBJ1-3; D is ambiguous. The germline CDR1 and CDR2 sequences are SGDLS and YYNGEE. V lost 2 bases to trimming and J lost 0 bases, with 12 bases between them. The CDR3 totals 16 residues. CDR3 protein: CASSVIIWSSGNTIYF. CDR3 in DNA: TGTGCCAGCAGCGTTATAATCTGGAGCTCTGGAAACACCATATATTTT.

This clonotype was observed a few times. V gene TRBV5-6 combines with J gene TRBJ2-3; the D is unclear. Trimming removed 3 bases at V and 1 base at J, with 9 bases between. The V gene's germline CDR1 is SGHDT and CDR2 YYEEEE. The length of the CDR3 is 14 residues. Here the CDR3 reads CASSSGSGTDTQYF. CDR3 nucleotide sequence: TGTGCCAGCAGCTCCGGGTCGGGCACAGATACGCAGTATTTT.

This clonotype has ten or more counts. The chain links TRBV5-1 to TRBJ2-7; D unresolved. This CDR3 spans 13 amino acids. In germline, CDR1 is SGHRS, CDR2 YFSETQ. Trimming removed 4 bases from V and 1 base from J, with 9 bases in between. The CDR3 bases are TGCGCCAGCAGCCGAGGTCGATCCTACGAGCAGTACTTC. Translation: CASSRGRSYEQYF.

This clonotype occurred many times. The chain carries TRBV19 and TRBJ2-7; no reliable D call. CDR3 length equals 15 residues. V lost 1 base, J lost 1 base, and 11 bases lay in between. Germline assignment: CDR1 LNHDA and CDR2 SQIVND (reference sequence). CDR3 amino acids: CASSIGQYSSYEQYF. DNA of the CDR3: TGTGCCAGTAGTATAGGGCAGTACTCATCCTACGAGCAGTACTTC.

The gene calls are TRBV29-1 and TRBJ2-7, with unresolved D. Germline CDR1 SQVTM, CDR2 ANQGSEA. CDR3 length equals 14 residues. V dropped 1 base and J dropped 0 bases, with 10 bases sitting between them. The DNA for the CDR3 is TGCAGCGTTGAAGTCTCCTTCTCCTCCTACGAGCAGTACTTC. Translating gives CSVEVSFSSYEQYF.

The DNA for the CDR3 is TGTGCCAGCAGCTTAGGAGCCCCCCAACAGTATTTT. It specifies CASSLGAPQQYF. The chain recombines TRBV13 with TRBJ2-3; D unresolved. Germline V gene data show CDR1 as PRHDT and CDR2 as FYEKMQ (reference sequence). The ends were cut back, 0 bases at V and 12 bases at J, with 10 bases in the middle. There are 12 residues in the CDR3.

This clonotype was recorded a few times. The chain carries TRBV27 and TRBJ1-2; D gene unclear. Trimming took 6 bases from V and 11 from J, leaving 19 bases between them. The CDR3 runs 13 residues. Germline CDR1 is MNHEY and CDR2 is SMNVEV (reference sequence). DNA of the CDR3: TGTGCCAGCAGAGGCGACATGGACCTCAGATACACCTTC. This codes for CASRGDMDLRYTF.

The chain carries TRBV29-1 and TRBJ1-1; weak D call: TRBD1 (5 bases). The CDR3 is made up of 11 amino acids. Trimming took 4 bases from V and 5 from J, leaving 8 bases between them. Per the germline V gene, CDR1 is SQVTM and CDR2 is ANQGSEA. The CDR3 nucleotides are TGCAGCGTTGTCCCAGGGACTGAAGCTTTCTTT. Translation gives CSVVPGTEAFF.

J is TRBJ2-7 and V is TRBV15; possibly TRBD1 for D (5 bases). CDR1 LNHNV and CDR2 YYDKDF come from the germline V gene (reference sequence). The CDR3 runs 12 residues. Between the trimmed V and J ends, which lost 8 bases and 5 bases, there was a span of 13 bases. CDR3 protein: CATGQDTDEQYF. The CDR3 bases are TGTGCCACCGGGCAGGACACCGACGAGCAGTACTTC.

J is TRBJ2-1 and V is TRBV30, with TRBD2 identical over 8 bases. The trim removed 5 bases at V and 6 bases at J, leaving 3 bases unmatched. There are 12 residues in the CDR3. Germline loops: CDR1 GTSNPN, CDR2 SVGIG (reference sequence). The CDR3 sequence: CAWGAGGNEQFF. CDR3 bases: TGTGCCTGGGGTGCGGGAGGCAATGAGCAGTTCTTC. The whole variable domain, filled in from reference TRBV30 and TRBJ2-1, reads SQTIHQWPATLVQPVGSPLSLECTVEGTSNPNLYWYRQAAGRGLQLLFYSVGIGQISSEVPQNLSASRPQDRQFILSSKKLLLSDSGFYLCAWGAGGNEQFFGPGTRLTVL.

The chain is built from TRBV6-2 or TRBV6-3 and TRBJ1-1; 9 bases fit TRBD1. The CDR3 totals 12 residues. V gave up 10 bases and J gave up 4 bases; unmatched junction bases: 4. Germline CDR1 MNHEY, CDR2 SVGEGT. In DNA, the CDR3 is TGTGCCACACGGGACAGGGCCACTGAAGCTTTCTTT. Encoded protein: CATRDRATEAFF.

The sample holds many counts of this clonotype. The chain couples TRBV7-6 to TRBJ2-2, with D hard to call. Germline V lookup: CDR1 SGHVS, CDR2 FNYEAQ. The V end was cut by 5 bases, the J end by 2 bases, with 9 bases between. The CDR3 has 14 residues. This CDR3 reads CASSLYTNTGELFF. The CDR3 DNA reads as TGTGCCAGCAGCCTATACACCAACACCGGGGAGCTGTTTTTT.

This clonotype was recorded many times. Here the CDR3 DNA reads TGTGCCAGCAGCCAGGCAGGTTGGAGCACTGAAGCTTTCTTT. Translation gives CASSQAGWSTEAFF. The chain carries TRBV9 and TRBJ1-1; D remains ambiguous. Germline-derived CDR1 and CDR2 are SGDLS and YYNGEE. V shed 4 bases and J shed 4 bases, with 14 bases lying between them. CDR3 length equals 14 residues.

There are many counts of this clonotype. For the CDR3, the DNA is TGTGCCATCAGTGACCAACAGGGGGATTCACCCCTCCACTTT. Its protein product is CAISDQQGDSPLHF. The chain joins TRBV10-3 to TRBJ1-6, with 8 bases aligning to TRBD1. The V and J ends lost 3 bases and 8 bases, in that order; junction bases with no gene match: 3. Germline CDR1 reads ENHRY; CDR2 reads SYGVKD. The CDR3 runs 14 residues.

The sample holds many counts of this clonotype. This chain joins TRBV4-1 and TRBJ2-7; D call uncertain. Germline V gene sequence: CDR1 MGHRA, CDR2 YSYEKL. The V gene lost 1 base and the J gene lost 0 bases, with 10 bases spanning the gap. The CDR3 has 15 residues. The CDR3 here is CASSQGFIPSYEQYF. The CDR3 DNA follows: TGCGCCAGCAGCCAAGGATTTATACCCTCCTACGAGCAGTACTTC.

This clonotype was picked up a small number of times. The rearrangement joins TRBV24-1 to TRBJ2-3, with D maybe TRBD1 (7 bases). Germline V lookup: CDR1 KGHDR, CDR2 SFDVKD. V gave up 5 bases and J gave up 2 bases, with 10 bases separating them. CDR3 length: 14 amino acids. CDR3 coding DNA: TGTGCCACCAGTGGCAGGGGGGACACAGATACGCAGTATTTT. Its protein product is CATSGRGDTDTQYF.

This clonotype was observed many times. The chain joins TRBV9 to TRBJ2-3; D possibly corresponds to TRBD1 (6 bases). Trimming cost V 0 bases and J 7 bases, with 9 bases left between them. The CDR3 contains 13 residues. CDR1 is SGDLS, CDR2 YYNGEE, per germline. CDR3 in DNA: TGTGCCAGCAGCGTAGATGGGACATATACGCAGTATTTT. It translates to CASSVDGTYTQYF.

The rearrangement links TRBV6-5 to TRBJ2-1; TRBD2 aligns across 11 bases. CDR1 is MNHEY and CDR2 is SVGAGI in the germline V gene. V lost 5 bases and J lost 1; bases outside the gene matches: 10. The CDR3 runs 18 residues. The CDR3 spells CASSGTSGLLWSYNEQFF. The CDR3 DNA sequence: TGTGCCAGCAGTGGGACTAGCGGCCTGTTGTGGTCCTACAATGAGCAGTTCTTC.

In this sample, this clonotype turned up many times. The chain combines TRBV14 with TRBJ1-2; 10 bases align to TRBD1. V shed 2 bases and J 8 bases; nucleotides not matched to a gene: 5. There are 14 residues in the CDR3. The germline gives CDR1 SGHDN, CDR2 FVKESK. The CDR3 region has the DNA TGTGCCAGCAGCCAAATGGGGACAGGGGAAGGCTACACCTTC. Translating gives CASSQMGTGEGYTF.

In its sample, this clonotype was seen a few times. The chain joins TRBV27 to TRBJ2-7; D gene uncertain. Per the germline V gene, CDR1 is MNHEY and CDR2 is SMNVEV (reference sequence). This CDR3 contains 14 residues. Trimming stripped 3 bases from V and 7 bases from J, with 16 bases between. The CDR3 reads CASSFRGQSTEQYF. The CDR3 DNA reads as TGTGCCAGCAGTTTCCGTGGGCAATCGACAGAGCAGTACTTC.

This clonotype turned up a few times. V gene TRBV19 combines with J gene TRBJ2-1, with 7 bases lining up with TRBD2. The CDR3 runs to 14 residues. The trim removed 6 bases at V and 9 bases at J, leaving 11 bases unmatched. Germline CDR1 LNHDA, CDR2 SQIVND (reference sequence). The CDR3 sequence is CASSFGEGPGEQFF. The CDR3 nucleotides read TGTGCCAGTAGCTTTGGGGAGGGCCCGGGTGAGCAGTTCTTC.

This clonotype turned up a few times. This chain joins TRBV3-1 and TRBJ1-6; TRBD1 might be the D (5 bases). The V gene's germline CDR1 is LGHDT and CDR2 YNNKEL (reference sequence). There are 14 residues in the CDR3. Trimming stripped 5 bases from V and 7 bases from J, with 12 bases between. CDR3 region: CASSKLTANSPLHF. CDR3 nucleotide sequence: TGTGCCAGCAGCAAATTGACAGCGAATTCACCCCTCCACTTT.

This clonotype was picked up a small number of times. The chain carries TRBV12-5 and TRBJ2-1; 11 bases line up with TRBD2. CDR3 length: 20 residues. Per the germline V gene, CDR1 is LGHNT and CDR2 is FRNRAP. J was trimmed by 0 bases and V by 1 base; bases with no gene match: 11. CDR3 sequence reads: CASGLAGGTSGGRSYNEQFF. As DNA, the CDR3 is TGTGCTAGTGGTTTGGCCGGGGGGACTAGCGGAGGCCGCTCCTACAATGAGCAGTTCTTC.

This clonotype was seen repeatedly, ten times or more. The CDR3 sequence is CASSGAGARYGNTIYF. The CDR3 region has the DNA TGTGCCAGCAGCGGGGCCGGGGCGCGGTATGGAAACACCATATATTTT. This chain connects TRBV6-1 to TRBJ1-3; weak D call: TRBD1 (5 bases). The CDR3 loop spans 16 amino acids. CDR1 and CDR2 from the germline V gene are MNHNS and SASEGT. V lost 6 bases, J lost 3 bases, and 18 bases lay in between.

With regard to this clonotype: A read error may be the cause here, since a much bigger clone is one base away. The CDR3 DNA follows: TGTGCCAGCAGCTTAACGTTACAGGGCAATTCACCCCCCCACTTT. The encoded protein is CASSLTLQGNSPPHF. The chain combines TRBV7-3 with TRBJ1-6; TRBD1 is a possible D gene (6 bases). The CDR3 has 15 residues. Per germline, CDR1 SGHTA and CDR2 FQGTGA.

The gene calls are TRBV19 and TRBJ1-2, with no clear D. V lost 6 bases and J lost 6, with 5 bases in between. This CDR3 is 10 amino acids long. The germline V gene encodes CDR1 LNHDA and CDR2 SQIVND (reference sequence). The CDR3 DNA reads TGTGCCAGTAGGGGCCATGGCTACACCTTC. Protein product: CASRGHGYTF.

This clonotype has just a few counts. This rearrangement joins TRBV28 to TRBJ2-2; D uncertain. Trimming shortened V by 6 bases and J by 3 bases, and 11 bases separated the two germline ends. The CDR3 loop spans 14 amino acids. Germline values: CDR1 MDHEN, CDR2 SYDVKM. In DNA, the CDR3 is TGTGCCAGCAGAGAAGTTGGGGACACCGGGGAGCTGTTTTTT. It yields the protein CASREVGDTGELFF.

The CDR3 DNA reads as TGTGCCAGCAGTTTAAGGACTAGCGGGCTCCGGGGAACCGGGGAGCTGTTTTTT. Residues: CASSLRTSGLRGTGELFF. The rearrangement uses TRBV27 and TRBJ2-2; 11 bases fit TRBD2. The CDR3 spans 18 residues. Germline CDR1 and CDR2: MNHEY and SMNVEV (reference sequence). V gave up 2 bases and J gave up 5 bases; unmatched junction bases: 10.

The chain uses TRBV13 and TRBJ2-7, with 8 bases matching TRBD2. The CDR3 is 15 amino acids. V lost 0 bases and J lost 2; bases outside the gene matches: 3. CDR1 and CDR2 (germline): PRHDT, FYEKMQ (reference sequence). In nucleotides, the CDR3 is TGTGCCAGCAGCTTAGGGTACGGGAGGGCCTACGAGCAGTACTTC. Its protein is CASSLGYGRAYEQYF. The full variable domain, rest sourced from reference TRBV13 and TRBJ2-7, is AAGVIQSPRHLIKEKRETATLKCYPIPRHDTVYWYQQGPGQDPQFLISFYEKMQSDKGSIPDRFSAQQFSDYHSELNMSSLELGDSALYFCASSLGYGRAYEQYFGPGTRLTVT.

This CDR3 is CASTAAVARLEPGELFF. CDR3 nucleotide sequence: TGTGCCAGCACCGCAGCTGTGGCGCGCCTTGAACCCGGGGAGCTGTTTTTT. The rearrangement uses TRBV9 and TRBJ2-2; unclear D gene. From germline, CDR1 is SGDLS and CDR2 YYNGEE. This CDR3 spans 17 amino acids. Trimming took off 6 bases at V and 6 bases at J, with 24 bases between the two ends.

Points on this clonotype: One base away lies a much larger clone, so this may be a sequencing read error. The chain links TRBV28 to TRBJ2-1; D unclear. The CDR3 is 14 residues long. Trimming took off 2 bases at V and 4 bases at J, with 9 bases between the two ends. In germline, CDR1 is MDHEN, CDR2 SYDVKM. The CDR3, as DNA: TGTGCCAGCAGTTTAGGCAGTGGATACAATGAGCAGTTCTTC. This encodes CASSLGSGYNEQFF.